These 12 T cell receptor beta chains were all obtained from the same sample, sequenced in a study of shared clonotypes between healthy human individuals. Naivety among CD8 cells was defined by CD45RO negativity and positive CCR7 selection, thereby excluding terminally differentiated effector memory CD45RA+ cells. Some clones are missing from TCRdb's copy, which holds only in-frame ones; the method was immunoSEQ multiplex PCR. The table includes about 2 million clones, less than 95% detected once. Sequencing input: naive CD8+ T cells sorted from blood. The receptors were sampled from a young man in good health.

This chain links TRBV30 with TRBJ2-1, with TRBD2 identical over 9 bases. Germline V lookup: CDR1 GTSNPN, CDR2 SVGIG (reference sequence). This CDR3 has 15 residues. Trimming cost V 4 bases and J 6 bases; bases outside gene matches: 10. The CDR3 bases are TGTGCCTGGACGGTAGCGGGGGCCGGGGTCAATGAGCAGTTCTTC. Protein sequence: CAWTVAGAGVNEQFF.

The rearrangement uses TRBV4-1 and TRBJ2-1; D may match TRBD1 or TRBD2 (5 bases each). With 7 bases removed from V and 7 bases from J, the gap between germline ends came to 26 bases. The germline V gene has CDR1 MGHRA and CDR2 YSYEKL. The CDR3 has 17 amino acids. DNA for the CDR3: TGCGCCAGCACCGACGATCCGCCCGGGGCCCTAGGGAATGAGCAGTTCTTC. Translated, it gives CASTDDPPGALGNEQFF.

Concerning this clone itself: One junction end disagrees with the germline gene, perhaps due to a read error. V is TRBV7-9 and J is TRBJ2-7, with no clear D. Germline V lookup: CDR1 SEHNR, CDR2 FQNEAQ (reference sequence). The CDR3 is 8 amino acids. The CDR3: CASSPETF. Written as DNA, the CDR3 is TGTGCCAGCAGCCCGGAGACTTTC.

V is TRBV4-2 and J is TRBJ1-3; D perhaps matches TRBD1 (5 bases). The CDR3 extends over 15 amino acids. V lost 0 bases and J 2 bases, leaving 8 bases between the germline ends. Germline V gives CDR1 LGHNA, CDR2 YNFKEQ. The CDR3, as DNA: TGTGCCAGCAGCCAAGATAGGACAACTGGAAACACCATATATTTT. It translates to CASSQDRTTGNTIYF.

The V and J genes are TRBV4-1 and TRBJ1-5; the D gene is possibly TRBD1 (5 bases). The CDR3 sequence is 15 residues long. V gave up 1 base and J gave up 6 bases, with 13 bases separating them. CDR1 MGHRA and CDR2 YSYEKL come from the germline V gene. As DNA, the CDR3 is TGCGCCAGCAGCCAAGTCGCGGGGCCGGGTCAGCCCCAGCATTTT. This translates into CASSQVAGPGQPQHF.

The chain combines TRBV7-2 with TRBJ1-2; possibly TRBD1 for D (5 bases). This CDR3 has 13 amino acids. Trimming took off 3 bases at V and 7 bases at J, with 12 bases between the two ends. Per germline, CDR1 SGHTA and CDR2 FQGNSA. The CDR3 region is CASSFTGFGGYTF. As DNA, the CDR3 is TGTGCCAGCAGCTTTACAGGTTTTGGTGGCTACACCTTC.

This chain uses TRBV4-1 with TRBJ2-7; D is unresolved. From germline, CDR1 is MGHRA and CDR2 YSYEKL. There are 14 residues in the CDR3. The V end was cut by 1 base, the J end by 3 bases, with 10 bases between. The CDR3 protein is CASSQVQAYYEQYF. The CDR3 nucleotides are TGCGCCAGCAGCCAAGTCCAGGCGTACTACGAGCAGTACTTC.

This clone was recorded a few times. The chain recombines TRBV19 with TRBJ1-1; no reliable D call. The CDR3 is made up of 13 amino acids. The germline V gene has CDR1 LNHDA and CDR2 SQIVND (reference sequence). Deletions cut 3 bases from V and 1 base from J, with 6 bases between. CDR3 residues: CASSMWENTEAFF. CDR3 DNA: TGTGCCAGTAGTATGTGGGAGAACACTGAAGCTTTCTTT.

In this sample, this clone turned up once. The CDR3 DNA follows: TGTGCCAGCAGTGGGGCCGGGGCCACTGAAGCTTTCTTT. It specifies CASSGAGATEAFF. J is TRBJ1-1 and V is TRBV7-9; tentatively, D is TRBD1 (5 bases). Germline lookup yields CDR1 SEHNR and CDR2 FQNEAQ (reference sequence). The CDR3 loop spans 13 amino acids. The germline V and J ends were trimmed by 6 bases and 4 bases, with 12 bases remaining between them. The whole variable domain, filled in from reference TRBV7-9 and TRBJ1-1, reads DTGVSQNPRHKITKRGQNVTFRCDPISEHNRLYWYRQTLGQGPEFLTYFQNEAQLEKSRLLSDRFSAERPKGSFSTLEIQRTEQGDSAMYLCASSGAGATEAFFGQGTRLTVV.

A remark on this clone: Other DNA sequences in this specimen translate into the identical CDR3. CDR3 DNA sequence: TGTGCCAGCAGTTTAGGGGACTACGAGCAGTACTTC. This gives the protein CASSLGDYEQYF. The rearrangement uses TRBV28 and TRBJ2-7; the D is unclear. The CDR3 length is 12 residues. The ends were cut back, 2 bases at V and 3 bases at J, with 5 bases in the middle. Germline-derived CDR1 and CDR2 are MDHEN and SYDVKM.

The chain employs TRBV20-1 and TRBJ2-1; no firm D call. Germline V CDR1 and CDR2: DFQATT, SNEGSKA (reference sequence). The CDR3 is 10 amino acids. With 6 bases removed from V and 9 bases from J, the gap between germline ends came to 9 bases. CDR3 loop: CSALGPEQFF. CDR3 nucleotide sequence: TGCAGTGCCCTCGGGCCTGAGCAGTTCTTC.

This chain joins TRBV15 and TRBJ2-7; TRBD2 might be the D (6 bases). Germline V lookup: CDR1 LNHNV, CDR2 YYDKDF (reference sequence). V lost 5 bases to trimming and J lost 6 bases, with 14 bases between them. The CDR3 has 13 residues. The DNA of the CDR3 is TGTGCCACCAGCCATACTAGCTTGTCCGAGCAGTACTTC. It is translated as CATSHTSLSEQYF.